This T cell receptor (beta chain) was identified during a study of cytomegalovirus exposure and HLA in healthy donors. Study observations and caveats: Many donors carried some public TCRs, although rarity characterized most TCR sequences. According to a subsequent analysis, TCR clusters from the first cohort were inclined to appear together in the 130 or so validation repertoires.

The CDR3 has 13 residues. The V and J ends lost 0 bases and 5 bases respectively, with 7 bases between them. Germline-derived CDR1 and CDR2 are SGHTA and FQGNSA. Method: immunoSEQ multiplex PCR; TCRdb's copy keeps in-frame clones and lacks some. The sample lists over 200,000 clones; about 90% were seen once. As regards this clone: What it binds is unknown.

Sequences were obtained from PBMCs. This TCR derives from a woman under 30 in good health and CMV-seronegative. The rearrangement joins TRBV7-2 to TRBJ1-1, with D possibly TRBD1 on 6 matching bases. The CDR3 DNA reads as TGTGCCAGCAGCTTAGCGACAGGAACTGAAGCTTTCTTT. Amino acid sequence: CASSLATGTEAFF.